Following are 31 T cell receptor beta chains from one sample sequenced in a study of T cell responses to AZD1222 COVID-19 vaccine. Using immunoSEQ multiplex PCR, the repertoire was profiled, and TCRdb retains in-frame clones only, with some absent. The sample contains around 78,000 clones, under 95% of which appear only once. Sequencing used peripheral blood, obtained on day 0 of AZD1222 vaccination. These receptors originate from an adult in good health.

The chain recombines TRBV3-1 (or the pseudogene TRBV3-2) with TRBJ1-1; 7 positions match TRBD1. The V and J ends lost 5 bases and 7 bases, in that order; junction bases with no gene match: 4. CDR3 length equals 12 residues. Germline V gene sequence: CDR1 LGHDT, CDR2 YNNKEL (reference sequence). The chain's CDR3 is CASSLRDSEAFF. Here the CDR3 DNA reads TGTGCCAGCAGCTTAAGGGACAGTGAAGCTTTCTTT.

The rearrangement joins TRBV18 to TRBJ1-1; 8 positions match TRBD1. V shed 3 bases and J 4 bases; nucleotides not matched to a gene: 7. This CDR3 is built from 15 residues. Germline V gives CDR1 KGHSH, CDR2 LQKENI. This CDR3 is CASSPRQGMGTEAFF. The CDR3 DNA reads as TGTGCCAGCTCACCGAGACAGGGGATGGGCACTGAAGCTTTCTTT.

This sequence joins TRBV6-6 and TRBJ1-2, with D uncertain. Germline V gives CDR1 MNHNY, CDR2 SVGAGI (reference sequence). Between the trimmed V and J ends, which lost 7 bases and 2 bases, there was a span of 11 bases. The CDR3 contains 13 residues. The CDR3 region is CASMPDRNYGYTF. CDR3 DNA sequence: TGTGCCAGCATGCCAGACCGGAACTATGGCTACACCTTC.

The chain links TRBV30 to TRBJ2-7, with a possible D match to TRBD1 (6 bases). V was cut by 0 bases and J by 10 bases, with 22 bases left in between. Germline V gene sequence: CDR1 GTSNPN, CDR2 SVGIG (reference sequence). The CDR3 is made up of 15 amino acids. The CDR3 DNA sequence: TGTGCCTGGAGTGTAAAGGGGACAAGGTCCAGAACTCAGTACTTC. Its translation: CAWSVKGTRSRTQYF. The full variable domain, with the rest looked up from reference TRBV30 and TRBJ2-7, is SQTIHQWPATLVQPVGSPLSLECTVEGTSNPNLYWYRQAAGRGLQLLFYSVGIGQISSEVPQNLSASRPQDRQFILSSKKLLLSDSGFYLCAWSVKGTRSRTQYFGPGTRLTVT.

The rearrangement joins TRBV4-1 to TRBJ1-5, with D perhaps TRBD1 (6 bases). Germline V lookup: CDR1 MGHRA, CDR2 YSYEKL. The germline V and J ends were trimmed by 1 base and 7 bases, with 17 bases remaining between them. The CDR3 totals 16 residues. CDR3: CASSQVFSRGRQPQHF. The CDR3 DNA reads TGCGCCAGCAGCCAAGTGTTTTCCAGGGGCCGGCAGCCCCAGCATTTT.

V usage is TRBV19 and J usage is TRBJ1-1; D possibly corresponds to TRBD1 (6 bases). The V gene's germline CDR1 is LNHDA and CDR2 SQIVND (reference sequence). The V gene lost 3 bases and the J gene lost 4 bases, with 15 bases spanning the gap. The CDR3 is 15 amino acids. CDR3 loop: CASSISTGYGTEAFF. CDR3 in DNA: TGTGCCAGTAGTATCTCAACAGGGTATGGCACTGAAGCTTTCTTT.

This clone was counted a single time. V usage is TRBV3-1 (or the pseudogene TRBV3-2) and J usage is TRBJ1-1; 8 nucleotides agree with TRBD1. CDR1 is LGHDT and CDR2 is YNNKEL in the germline V gene (reference sequence). V shed 0 bases, J shed 7 bases, and the junction held 7 bases outside the gene matches. The CDR3 extends over 15 amino acids. The DNA for the CDR3 is TGTGCCAGCAGCCAAGACTCTGGACAGGGCCTTGAAGCTTTCTTT. It encodes CASSQDSGQGLEAFF.

This clone came up a few times. The rearrangement links TRBV6-5 to TRBJ2-2; 10 positions match TRBD2. Germline values: CDR1 MNHEY, CDR2 SVGAGI. The CDR3 is 15 residues long. J gave up 3 bases and V 6 bases, and 4 bases lay outside the gene matches. The CDR3 DNA reads TGTGCCAGCAGCCCGGGACTAGCGCACACCGGGGAGCTGTTTTTT. Protein product: CASSPGLAHTGELFF.

The chain has TRBV7-9 and TRBJ2-7, with D uncertain. This CDR3 has 13 residues. Germline V CDR1 and CDR2: SEHNR, FQNEAQ (reference sequence). The V end was cut by 6 bases, the J end by 2 bases, with 11 bases between. The CDR3 is CASRNTATYEQYF. DNA of the CDR3: TGTGCCAGCAGGAATACGGCTACCTACGAGCAGTACTTC.

This chain uses TRBV7-2 with TRBJ2-7, with 8 bases that match TRBD2. This CDR3 is 14 amino acids long. CDR1 SGHTA and CDR2 FQGNSA come from the germline V gene. V was pared by 8 bases and J by 5 bases, with 11 bases of the junction left unmatched. The CDR3 reads CASAVGLGPDEQYF. DNA for the CDR3: TGTGCCAGCGCGGTGGGACTAGGGCCCGACGAGCAGTACTTC. The full variable domain, with the rest looked up from reference TRBV7-2 and TRBJ2-7, is GAGVSQSPSNKVTEKGKDVELRCDPISGHTALYWYRQSLGQGLEFLIYFQGNSAPDKSGLPSDRFSAERTGGSVSTLTIQRTQQEDSAVYLCASAVGLGPDEQYFGPGTRLTVT.

V gene TRBV29-1 combines with J gene TRBJ1-1, with 7 bases fitting TRBD1. Germline-derived CDR1 and CDR2 are SQVTM and ANQGSEA. With 6 bases clipped from V and 4 bases from J, the junction kept 8 bases outside the gene matches. The length of the CDR3 is 13 residues. Here the CDR3 reads CSVLTGLGTEAFF. CDR3 DNA: TGCAGCGTCCTGACAGGGTTGGGCACTGAAGCTTTCTTT. Using reference TRBV29-1 and TRBJ1-1 for the parts outside the CDR3, the full variable domain is SAVISQKPSRDICQRGTSLTIQCQVDSQVTMMFWYRQQPGQSLTLIATANQGSEATYESGFVIDKFPISRPNLTFSTLTVSNMSPEDSSIYLCSVLTGLGTEAFFGQGTRLTVV.

This clone was seen a handful of times. V usage is TRBV11-3 and J usage is TRBJ2-7; 11 bases are a match to TRBD2. Germline V gene sequence: CDR1 SGHNT, CDR2 YENEEA. V shed 5 bases and J 1 base; nucleotides not matched to a gene: 4. This CDR3 spans 15 amino acids. The CDR3 nucleotides are TGTGCCAGCAGCCCCACTAGCGGGAGATCCTACGAGCAGTACTTC. Encoded protein: CASSPTSGRSYEQYF.

The rearrangement links TRBV25-1 to TRBJ2-7; D unclear. Trimming pared 5 bases from V and 3 bases from J, leaving 14 bases between. This CDR3 contains 14 residues. Germline CDR1 and CDR2: MGHDK and SYGVNS. The CDR3: CASSPLLGYYEQYF. In nucleotides, the CDR3 is TGTGCCAGCAGTCCCTTGTTGGGCTACTACGAGCAGTACTTC.

The rearrangement uses TRBV10-3 and TRBJ2-1; 7 positions match TRBD2. The CDR3 runs to 15 residues. Germline V gene data show CDR1 as ENHRY and CDR2 as SYGVKD. The junction had 9 bases not matched to a gene; V was cut back by 7 bases and J by 3 bases. The CDR3 DNA reads as TGTGCCATCAACTCCGGCGGGAGAATCTACAATGAGCAGTTCTTC. Translating it yields CAINSGGRIYNEQFF.

The chain links TRBV24-1 to TRBJ2-6; 8 nucleotides line up with TRBD2. V trimming: 4 bases; J trimming: 4 bases; junction bases outside the gene matches: 11. The CDR3 is 18 amino acids. Per the germline V gene, CDR1 is KGHDR and CDR2 is SFDVKD. For the CDR3, the DNA is TGTGCCACCAGTGACCCCCAAGGAGGGACTAGAGGGGCCAACGTCCTGACTTTC. Encoded protein: CATSDPQGGTRGANVLTF.

The rearrangement links TRBV7-9 to TRBJ2-5; 7 bases map to TRBD1. The V gene's germline CDR1 is SEHNR and CDR2 FQNEAQ (reference sequence). The CDR3 runs 13 residues. V trimming: 5 bases; J trimming: 5 bases; junction bases outside the gene matches: 5. CDR3 loop: CASSRGQVETQYF. CDR3 DNA: TGTGCCAGCAGCCGAGGACAGGTTGAGACCCAGTACTTC.

The chain employs TRBV21-1 and TRBJ1-5. TRBV21-1 has pseudogene status. The CDR3 has 15 residues. In nucleotides, the CDR3 is TGTGCCAGCAGCCTCAGCGGGTATAGCAATCAGCCCCAGCATTTT. This translates into CASSLSGYSNQPQHF.

The chain links TRBV5-4 to TRBJ1-6; 7 bases are a match to TRBD1. Unmatched junction bases numbered 12, after V lost 5 bases and J lost 10 bases. The CDR3 has 15 amino acids. The V gene's germline CDR1 is SGHNT and CDR2 YYREEE (reference sequence). The CDR3 reads CASRETGESRSPLHF. CDR3 sequence (DNA): TGTGCCAGCAGGGAAACAGGGGAGTCGCGATCACCCCTCCACTTT.

The chain has TRBV5-6 and TRBJ2-7, with a weak D call TRBD1 (5 bases). Germline CDR1 and CDR2: SGHDT and YYEEEE. This CDR3 region has 13 residues. V was shortened by 0 bases and J by 1 base, with 5 bases between the two germline ends. The CDR3 spells CASSLGQSYEQYF. The CDR3 DNA reads as TGTGCCAGCAGCTTGGGACAGTCCTACGAGCAGTACTTC.

J is TRBJ1-5 and V is TRBV30; TRBD1 aligns across 9 bases. The CDR3 is 15 amino acids. The V gene's germline CDR1 is GTSNPN and CDR2 SVGIG (reference sequence). The J segment lost 0 bases and the V segment lost 3 bases, leaving 3 bases of the junction unmatched. The CDR3 coding sequence is TGTGCCTGGAGACAGGGGGCCTTTAGCAATCAGCCCCAGCATTTT. The encoded protein is CAWRQGAFSNQPQHF.

Only a few counts were recorded for this clone. This chain uses TRBV2 with TRBJ1-1; D might be TRBD1 (6 bases). Trimming shortened V by 7 bases and J by 6 bases, and 18 bases separated the two germline ends. The CDR3 consists of 14 residues. Germline V gene lookup returns CDR1 SNHLY and CDR2 FYNNEI. CDR3 sequence reads: CASKRTEGDAEAFF. The DNA of the CDR3 is TGTGCCAGCAAAAGGACAGAAGGGGATGCTGAAGCTTTCTTT. Full variable domain (rest looked up from reference TRBV2 and TRBJ1-1): EPEVTQTPSHQVTQMGQEVILRCVPISNHLYFYWYRQILGQKVEFLVSFYNNEISEKSEIFDDQFSVERPDGSNFTLKIRSTKLEDSAMYFCASKRTEGDAEAFFGQGTRLTVV.

V gene TRBV19 combines with J gene TRBJ1-1, with a tentative D call TRBD1 (5 bases). Between the trimmed V and J ends, which lost 4 bases and 0 bases, there was a span of 15 bases. The CDR3 extends over 16 amino acids. In germline, CDR1 is LNHDA, CDR2 SQIVND (reference sequence). Here the CDR3 reads CASSKVGANMNTEAFF. The CDR3 DNA is TGTGCCAGTAGTAAGGTAGGGGCCAACATGAACACTGAAGCTTTCTTT. Complete variable domain (other parts from reference TRBV19 and TRBJ1-1): DGGITQSPKYLFRKEGQNVTLSCEQNLNHDAMYWYRQDPGQGLRLIYYSQIVNDFQKGDIAEGYSVSREKKESFPLTVTSAQKNPTAFYLCASSKVGANMNTEAFFGQGTRLTVV.

The V gene is TRBV6-5, the J gene TRBJ1-1; D remains ambiguous. V was clipped by 1 base and J by 2 bases, with 11 bases between them. CDR3 length equals 15 residues. The germline V gene has CDR1 MNHEY and CDR2 SVGAGI. This CDR3 is CASSYYSAGNTEAFF. Here the CDR3 DNA reads TGTGCCAGCAGTTACTATTCGGCCGGAAACACTGAAGCTTTCTTT.

The rearrangement links TRBV12-3 or TRBV12-4 to TRBJ2-7, with a possible D match to TRBD1 (6 bases). V shed 3 bases and J shed 6 bases, with 12 bases lying between them. The CDR3 has 13 residues. CDR3 protein: CASSFQGWSEQYF. As DNA, the CDR3 is TGTGCCAGCAGTTTTCAGGGGTGGAGCGAGCAGTACTTC.

This sequence joins TRBV27 and TRBJ1-3; 7 nucleotides line up with TRBD1. Per germline, CDR1 MNHEY and CDR2 SMNVEV (reference sequence). V was clipped by 3 bases and J by 0 bases; unmatched bases: 8. The CDR3 is 17 amino acids. The CDR3 here is CASSFRGKPFSGNTIYF. The CDR3 DNA follows: TGTGCCAGCAGTTTCAGGGGGAAACCCTTCTCTGGAAACACCATATATTTT.

J is TRBJ2-3 and V is TRBV11-3; D call uncertain. The CDR3 spans 12 residues. The germline CDR1 and CDR2 sequences are SGHNT and YENEEA. The ends were cut back, 5 bases at V and 5 bases at J, with 8 bases in the middle. CDR3 nucleotides: TGTGCCAGCAGCAGAGATGGAGATACGCAGTATTTT. Its protein is CASSRDGDTQYF. Full variable domain (outside the CDR3, taken from reference TRBV11-3 and TRBJ2-3): EAGVVQSPRYKIIEKKQPVAFWCNPISGHNTLYWYLQNLGQGPELLIRYENEEAVDDSQLPKDRFSAERLKGVDSTLKIQPAELGDSAVYLCASSRDGDTQYFGPGTRLTVL.

The rearrangement links TRBV15 to TRBJ1-3, with 9 bases matching TRBD1. Germline CDR1 and CDR2: LNHNV and YYDKDF (reference sequence). The ends lost 2 bases at V and 1 base at J; junction bases unmatched: 9. The CDR3 has 18 residues. CDR3 bases: TGTGCCACCAGCAGAACAGGGGGCTCTCTTTTTTCTGGAAACACCATATATTTT. Encoded protein: CATSRTGGSLFSGNTIYF.

This chain joins TRBV5-1 and TRBJ2-5; the D gene is possibly TRBD1 (7 bases). The CDR3 is made up of 15 amino acids. V lost 5 bases and J 5 bases, leaving 19 bases between the germline ends. In germline, CDR1 is SGHRS, CDR2 YFSETQ. The CDR3 here is CASRIGVPGGETQYF. The CDR3 DNA reads as TGCGCCAGCAGAATCGGAGTCCCAGGGGGGGAGACCCAGTACTTC.

This clone was counted between two and nine times. The genes are TRBV6-1 and TRBJ2-3; 8 positions agree with TRBD2. CDR3 length: 14 amino acids. V trimming: 0 bases; J trimming: 4 bases; junction bases outside the gene matches: 0. Germline V CDR1 and CDR2: MNHNS, SASEGT. CDR3 DNA sequence: TGTGCCAGCAGTGAAGCGCGGGGGGCAGATACGCAGTATTTT. As protein: CASSEARGADTQYF.

The J gene is TRBJ1-2, the V gene TRBV7-2; D not resolved. From germline, CDR1 is SGHTA and CDR2 FQGNSA. Deletions cut 3 bases from V and 8 bases from J, with 13 bases between. This CDR3 comprises 13 residues. The CDR3 loop reads CASSFRPMDGYTF. The CDR3 coding sequence is TGTGCCAGCAGCTTTAGACCAATGGACGGCTACACCTTC. Full variable domain (outside the CDR3, taken from reference TRBV7-2 and TRBJ1-2): GAGVSQSPSNKVTEKGKDVELRCDPISGHTALYWYRQSLGQGLEFLIYFQGNSAPDKSGLPSDRFSAERTGGSVSTLTIQRTQQEDSAVYLCASSFRPMDGYTFGSGTRLTVV.

This chain uses TRBV2 with TRBJ2-5; 10 bases are shared with TRBD1. The CDR3 contains 13 residues. The V segment lost 6 bases and the J segment 5 bases; nucleotides outside the gene matches: 3. From germline, CDR1 is SNHLY and CDR2 FYNNEI. The CDR3 protein is CASSDRGRETQYF. Here the CDR3 DNA reads TGTGCCAGCAGCGACAGGGGGCGGGAGACCCAGTACTTC.